This TCR beta chain emerged from a study of Graves' ophthalmopathy and Graves' hyperthyroidism. Beta-chain TCR CDR3 regions were amplified from RNA transcripts. HTBI primers primed a first-round RT-PCR, and a second-round multiplex PCR followed. TCRdb reanalysed the multiplex PCR reads using MiXCR and keeps one entry per CDR3 protein. The sample gives about 740,000 distinct CDR3 sequences, about 44% of which show up once; roughly 46% is in the top ten. The V and J ends lost 6 bases and 1 base, in that order; junction bases with no gene match: 0. Germline V lookup: CDR1 ENHRY, CDR2 SYGVKD. CDR3 length equals 12 residues.

The chain carries TRBV10-3 and TRBJ2-7; 7 bases fit TRBD1. Specimen: peripheral blood. The clonotype originates from an adult man with Graves' ophthalmopathy. The CDR3 sequence: CAIRTGSYEQYF. Written as DNA, the CDR3 is TGTGCCATCAGGACAGGGTCCTACGAGCAGTACTTC.